Given below is one T cell receptor beta chain in context. The data stem from a study of shared clonotypes between healthy human individuals. Study-wide context: Used for every donor were three CD4 naive, three CD4 memory, two CD8 naive and one CD8 memory plate.

The method was immunoSEQ multiplex PCR; TCRdb's version includes in-frame clones alone and lacks a portion of them. The sample consists of around 2.1 million clones, nearly 97% of them appearing once. Germline assignment: CDR1 LNHDA and CDR2 SQIVND (reference sequence). J gave up 7 bases and V 7 bases, and 9 bases lay outside the gene matches. The CDR3 totals 15 residues. Caucasian adults living in Nashville, Tennessee, provided all samples. CD4+ cells underwent separation, giving CD45RA+ naive and CD45RA-negative memory subsets. The sample consisted of naive CD4+ T cells sorted from blood. Stated subset: CD45RA+ positively selected. The origin of this receptor is a man between 18 and 35 years old in good health. The chain carries TRBV19 and TRBJ2-4, with 11 nucleotides matching TRBD2. CDR3 loop: CASTVAGGLGNIQYF. The CDR3 coding sequence is TGTGCCAGTACCGTAGCGGGGGGGCTTGGGAACATTCAGTACTTC.